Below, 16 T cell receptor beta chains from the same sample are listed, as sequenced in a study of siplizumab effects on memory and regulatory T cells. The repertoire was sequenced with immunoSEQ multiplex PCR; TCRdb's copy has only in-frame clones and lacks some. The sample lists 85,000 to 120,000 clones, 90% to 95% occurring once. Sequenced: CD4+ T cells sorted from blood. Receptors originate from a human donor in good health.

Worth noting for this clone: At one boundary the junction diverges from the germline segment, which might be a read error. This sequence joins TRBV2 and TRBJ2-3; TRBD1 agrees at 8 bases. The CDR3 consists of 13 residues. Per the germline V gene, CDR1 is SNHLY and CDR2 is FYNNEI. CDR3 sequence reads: CASSVLVGVRGLF. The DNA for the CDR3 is TGTGCCAGCAGTGTACTAGTGGGAGTCAGGGGGCTTTTT.

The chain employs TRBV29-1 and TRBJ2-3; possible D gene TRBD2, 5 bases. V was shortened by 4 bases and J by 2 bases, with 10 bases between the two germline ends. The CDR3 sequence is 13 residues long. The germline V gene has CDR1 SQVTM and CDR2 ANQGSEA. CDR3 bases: TGCAGCGTTGGTCGGACTTTCACAGATACGCAGTATTTT. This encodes CSVGRTFTDTQYF.

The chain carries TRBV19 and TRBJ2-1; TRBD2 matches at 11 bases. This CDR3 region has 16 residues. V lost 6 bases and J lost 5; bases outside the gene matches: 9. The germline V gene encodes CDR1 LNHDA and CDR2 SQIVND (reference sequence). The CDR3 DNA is TGTGCCAGTAGGCACCTTAGCGGGAGGGGACACAATGAGCAGTTCTTC. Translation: CASRHLSGRGHNEQFF.

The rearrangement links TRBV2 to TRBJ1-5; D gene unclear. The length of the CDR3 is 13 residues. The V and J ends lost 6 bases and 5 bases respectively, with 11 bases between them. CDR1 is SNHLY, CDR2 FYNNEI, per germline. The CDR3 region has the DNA TGTGCCAGCAGCCAAGCAGAGTATCAGCCCCAGCATTTT. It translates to CASSQAEYQPQHF.

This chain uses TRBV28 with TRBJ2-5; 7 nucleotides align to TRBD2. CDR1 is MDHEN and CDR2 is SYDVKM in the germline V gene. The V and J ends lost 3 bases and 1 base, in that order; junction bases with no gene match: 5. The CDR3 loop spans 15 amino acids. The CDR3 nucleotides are TGTGCCAGCAGTTTCGGCCTAGCGGTCCAAGAGACCCAGTACTTC. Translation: CASSFGLAVQETQYF.

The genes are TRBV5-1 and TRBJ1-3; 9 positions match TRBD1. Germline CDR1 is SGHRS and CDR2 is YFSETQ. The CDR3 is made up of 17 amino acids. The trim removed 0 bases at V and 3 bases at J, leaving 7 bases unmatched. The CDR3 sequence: CASSLGSSTGGGNTIYF. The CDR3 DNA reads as TGCGCCAGCAGCTTGGGATCCTCGACAGGGGGTGGAAACACCATATATTTT.

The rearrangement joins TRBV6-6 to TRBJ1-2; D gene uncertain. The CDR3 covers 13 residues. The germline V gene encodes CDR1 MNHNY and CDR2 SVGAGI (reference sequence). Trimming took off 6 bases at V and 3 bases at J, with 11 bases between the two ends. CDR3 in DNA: TGTGCCAGCAGGAAAGACGGTGACTATGGCTACACCTTC. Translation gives CASRKDGDYGYTF.

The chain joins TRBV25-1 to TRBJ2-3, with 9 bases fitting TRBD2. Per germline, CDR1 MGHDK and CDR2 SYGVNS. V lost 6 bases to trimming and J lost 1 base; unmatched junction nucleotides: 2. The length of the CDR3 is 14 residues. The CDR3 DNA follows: TGTGCCAGCAGCCGACTAGCGGGCACAGATACGCAGTATTTT. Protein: CASSRLAGTDTQYF.

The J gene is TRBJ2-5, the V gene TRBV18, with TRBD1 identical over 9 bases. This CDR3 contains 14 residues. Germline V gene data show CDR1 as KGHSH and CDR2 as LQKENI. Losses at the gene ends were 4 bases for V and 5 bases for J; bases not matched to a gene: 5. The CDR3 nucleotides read TGTGCCAGCTCACTGGGACAGGGCAGGGAGACCCAGTACTTC. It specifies CASSLGQGRETQYF.

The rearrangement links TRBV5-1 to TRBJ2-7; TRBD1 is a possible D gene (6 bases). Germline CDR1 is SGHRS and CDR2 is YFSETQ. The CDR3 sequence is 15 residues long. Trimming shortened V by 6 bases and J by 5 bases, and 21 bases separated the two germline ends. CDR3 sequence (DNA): TGCGCCAGCACCTCGGAGACAGGCTCCTCGAACGAGCAGTACTTC. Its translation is CASTSETGSSNEQYF. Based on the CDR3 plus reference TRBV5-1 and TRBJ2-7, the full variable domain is KAGVTQTPRYLIKTRGQQVTLSCSPISGHRSVSWYQQTPGQGLQFLFEYFSETQRNKGNFPGRFSGRQFSNSRSEMNVSTLELGDSALYLCASTSETGSSNEQYFGPGTRLTVT.

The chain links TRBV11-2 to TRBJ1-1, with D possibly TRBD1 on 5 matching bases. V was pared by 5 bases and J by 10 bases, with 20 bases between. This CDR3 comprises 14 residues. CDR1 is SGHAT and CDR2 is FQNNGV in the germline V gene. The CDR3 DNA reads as TGTGCCAGCAGCACAGACGGGGCCGGCCGAGGAGCTTTCTTT. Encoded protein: CASSTDGAGRGAFF.

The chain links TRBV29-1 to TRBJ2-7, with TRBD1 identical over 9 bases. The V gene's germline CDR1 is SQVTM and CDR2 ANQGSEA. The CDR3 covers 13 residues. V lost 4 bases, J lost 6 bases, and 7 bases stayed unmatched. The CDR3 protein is CSVGVGQGGEQYF. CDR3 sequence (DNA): TGCAGCGTTGGAGTGGGACAGGGAGGCGAGCAGTACTTC.

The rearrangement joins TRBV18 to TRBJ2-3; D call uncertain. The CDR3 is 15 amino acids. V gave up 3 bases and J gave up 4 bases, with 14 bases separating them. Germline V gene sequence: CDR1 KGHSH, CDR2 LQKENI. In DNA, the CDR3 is TGTGCCAGCTCACCCCAGGCGCGTTTTTCAGATACGCAGTATTTT. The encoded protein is CASSPQARFSDTQYF.

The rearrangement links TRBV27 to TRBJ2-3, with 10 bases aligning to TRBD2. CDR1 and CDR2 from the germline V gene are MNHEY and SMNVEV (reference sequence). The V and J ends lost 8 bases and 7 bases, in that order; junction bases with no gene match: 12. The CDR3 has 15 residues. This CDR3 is CASSLAGAAVYTQYF. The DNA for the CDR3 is TGTGCCAGCTCTCTAGCGGGAGCCGCCGTTTATACGCAGTATTTT.

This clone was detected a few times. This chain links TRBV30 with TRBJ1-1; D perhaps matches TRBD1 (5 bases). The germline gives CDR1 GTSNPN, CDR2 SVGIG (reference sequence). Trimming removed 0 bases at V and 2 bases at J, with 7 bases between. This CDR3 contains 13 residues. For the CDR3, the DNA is TGTGCCTGGAGTGTAGGGACTAACACTGAAGCTTTCTTT. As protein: CAWSVGTNTEAFF.

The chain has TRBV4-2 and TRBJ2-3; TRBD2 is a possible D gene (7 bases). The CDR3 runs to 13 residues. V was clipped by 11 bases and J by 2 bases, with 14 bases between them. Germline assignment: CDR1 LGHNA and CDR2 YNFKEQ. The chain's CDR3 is CAPGGGATDTQYF. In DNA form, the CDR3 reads TGTGCCCCGGGGGGCGGCGCCACAGATACGCAGTATTTT.